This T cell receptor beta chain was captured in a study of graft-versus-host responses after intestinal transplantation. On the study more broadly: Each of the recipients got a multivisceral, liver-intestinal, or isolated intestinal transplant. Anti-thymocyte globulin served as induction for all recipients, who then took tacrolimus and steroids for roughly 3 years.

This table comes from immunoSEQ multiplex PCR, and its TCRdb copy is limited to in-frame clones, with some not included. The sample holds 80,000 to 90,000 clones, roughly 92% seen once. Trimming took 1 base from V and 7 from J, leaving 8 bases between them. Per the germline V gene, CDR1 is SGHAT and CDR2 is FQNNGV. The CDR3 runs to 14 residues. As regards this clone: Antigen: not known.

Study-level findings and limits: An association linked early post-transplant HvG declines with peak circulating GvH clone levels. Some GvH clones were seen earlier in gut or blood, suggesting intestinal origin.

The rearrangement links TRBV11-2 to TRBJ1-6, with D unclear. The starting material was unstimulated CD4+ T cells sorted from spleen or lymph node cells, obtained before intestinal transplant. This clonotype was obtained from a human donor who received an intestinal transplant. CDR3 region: CASSLGVTNSPLHF. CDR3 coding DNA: TGTGCCAGCAGCTTAGGGGTGACCAATTCACCCCTCCACTTT.